This T cell receptor beta chain is from a study of T cell responses to AZD1222 COVID-19 vaccine. Study-level points and caveats: Most donors were white British, females outnumbered males, and clonal diversity was possibly underestimated. Close to half of all spike-specific TCRs reportedly target regions of the variants that are unmutated.

This clone has only one observation. Antigen specificity is unknown. The table came from immunoSEQ multiplex PCR; TCRdb's copy has only in-frame clones and leaves some out. The sample contains about 180,000 clones, 94% of which appear only once. The length of the CDR3 is 13 residues. J was trimmed by 4 bases and V by 4 bases; bases with no gene match: 3. CDR1 and CDR2 from the germline V gene are WSHSY and SAAADI. The TCR originated in an adult who received the AZD1222 COVID-19 vaccine. The rearrangement joins TRBV10-2 to TRBJ1-1, with 7 bases lining up with TRBD1. The source was peripheral blood, collected 28 days after the second AZD1222 dose. In DNA form, the CDR3 reads TGCGCCAGCAGTGCCAAGGGGGCCACTGAAGCTTTCTTT. Its protein product is CASSAKGATEAFF.